This T cell receptor beta chain was recovered during a study of radiation and T cells in renal cell carcinoma (dated by TCRdb to the early 2020s). Regarding the complete study: A total of 53 samples underwent TCR beta sequencing, made up of about 25 tumors and about 27 peripheral blood samples. The last blood draw occurred 4 weeks after radiation, at the same time as nephrectomy. Across all 50 or so samples, under 4,500,000 unique CDR3 nucleotide sequences, encoding 2,658,974 unique CDR3 amino acid sequences, were identified. General findings and caveats noted by the study authors: Because pretreatment tumor biopsies were not available, the baseline intratumoral presence of clonotypes could not be determined. Because the trial had a single-armed design, the trial could not examine how radiation dose or scheduling affected the TCR repertoire. In blood, the top tumor clonotypes increased between baseline and 2 weeks post-radiation and then shrank by 4 weeks, which suggests that tumor-resident clones expanded only transiently. Tracking of blood repertoire dynamics stopped at four to five weeks after treatment, with no follow-up past that point.

Notes on this clone: No cognate antigen has been identified for it. No qualities accompany the bases; no much larger clone lies one base away.

TCR beta libraries were generated from genomic DNA with the immunoSEQ kit, following the manufacturer's recommendations. To prepare libraries, a first multiplex PCR with proprietary primers was run, followed by a second PCR that added unique barcodes, and a bead cleanup was done after each round. A positive control reaction and a negative control reaction, both provided in the kit, were run with every batch of samples. The final libraries were assessed on an Agilent 4200 TapeStation D1000 ScreenTape, pooled by volume, and quantified by qPCR. Sequencing was performed on an Illumina NextSeq500 using a MidOutput 150-cycle cartridge, with 156 Read1 cycles, 15 Index1 cycles, and the kit custom primers. The pooled library was loaded at about 1 pM with roughly 19% PhiX control spiked in. The paper's data handling went like this. The vendor-processed data were analyzed in R, and a clonotype was defined as all T cells that share the same CDR3 nucleotide sequence. In the clone abundance analyses, frequencies were normalized to the 10,000 most abundant clones in each sample. Public T cell clones, averaging fewer than five per sample, were removed before analysis. A difference in abundance of at least 32-fold between compartments was used to define tumor-enriched and baseline blood-enriched clonotypes. A beta-binomial differential abundance model was used to identify clonotypes that were expanded or contracted between blood time points. Tumor-blood repertoire similarity was measured with the Baroni-Urbani and Buser coefficient, and groups were compared using two-tailed Wilcoxon tests in R. The immuneACCESS repertoire file appears here via TCRdb, limited to in-frame rearrangements. These files lack a portion of the clones; in checked studies, under half of the deficit traces to unresolved V genes, and the cause of the others is not known. D and trimming come from the DNA, and the V and J calls and clone size come from that table. Across this sample there are over 120,000 clones, with around nine tenths seen only once. The ten largest clones represent around a sixth of the sample.

Explained via the paper, the time point label denotes: blood 4 weeks post-SBRT, at nephrectomy. The treatment or condition label, read with the paper, signifies: 15 Gy SBRT to primary tumor, nephrectomy 4 weeks later. The samples were drawn from a clinical trial, where primary renal cell carcinomas were treated with 15 Gy of stereotactic body radiation therapy and then removed by nephrectomy 4 weeks afterward. To follow tumor-enriched clonotypes, peripheral blood was collected serially from radiation-treated patients at baseline and again at 2 weeks and 4 weeks after SBRT. Renal cell carcinoma with clear cell pathology was present in all patients. The QIAamp DNA Blood Mini Kit (Qiagen) was used to prepare genomic DNA for TCR sequencing. Samples were included in the analyses only if all quality control checks were passed. V trim: 4 bases; J trim: 0 bases; unmatched bases: 12. The CDR3 numbers 18 residues from cysteine through phenylalanine. The sequence is cut down to CDR3 DNA, 54 bases in frame from base 1. The germline V gene (reference sequence) supplies CDR1 SEHNR and CDR2 FQNEAQ.

This receptor was taken from a woman between 45 and 60 years old with renal cell carcinoma. Here the sequenced sample was blood, taken from a patient whose treatment included radiotherapy and nephrectomy. The chain is made from TRBV7-9 and TRBJ2-7, and 10 junctional nucleotides match TRBD1. The CDR3 amino acid sequence is: CASSSPGQGLRSSYEQYF. Read as DNA, the sequence is TGTGCCAGCAGCTCCCCGGGACAGGGGCTTAGGAGCTCCTACGAGCAGTACTTC.